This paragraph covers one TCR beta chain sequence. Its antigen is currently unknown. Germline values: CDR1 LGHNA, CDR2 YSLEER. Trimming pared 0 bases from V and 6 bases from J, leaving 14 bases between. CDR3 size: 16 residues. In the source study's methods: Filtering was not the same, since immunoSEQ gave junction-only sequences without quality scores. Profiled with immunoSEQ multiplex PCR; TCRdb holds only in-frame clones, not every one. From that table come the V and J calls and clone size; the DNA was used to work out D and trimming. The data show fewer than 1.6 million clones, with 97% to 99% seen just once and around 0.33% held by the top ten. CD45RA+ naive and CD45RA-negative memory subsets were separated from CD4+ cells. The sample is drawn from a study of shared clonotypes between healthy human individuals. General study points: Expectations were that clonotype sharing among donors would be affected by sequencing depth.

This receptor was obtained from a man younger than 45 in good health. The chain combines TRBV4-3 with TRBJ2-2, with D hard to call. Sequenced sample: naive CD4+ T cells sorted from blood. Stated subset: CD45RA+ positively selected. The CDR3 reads CASSQDFRVQAGELFF. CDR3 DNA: TGCGCCAGCAGCCAAGATTTTAGGGTCCAGGCCGGGGAGCTGTTTTTT.